The 22 T cell receptor beta chains reported below all come from one sample, sequenced in a study of T cells in Graves' hyperthyroidism and ophthalmopathy. RNA transcripts provided the source from which TCR beta CDR3 regions were amplified. The HTBI set primed first-round TCR CDR3 RT-PCR. From the multiplex PCR reads, TCRdb called clonotypes with MiXCR, one entry per CDR3 protein. The sample holds nearly 750,000 distinct CDR3 sequences; about 35% are singletons and the top ten take around 30%. Sample: blood. These TCRs come from a middle-aged woman with Graves' hyperthyroidism.

This clonotype was picked up many times. V and J are TRBV7-6 and TRBJ2-7; D may be TRBD1 (5 bases). Germline V gene lookup returns CDR1 SGHVS and CDR2 FNYEAQ. The CDR3 is 13 amino acids. Deletions cut 3 bases from V and 4 bases from J, with 10 bases between. The CDR3 DNA is TGTGCCAGCAGCTTGGCAGGGCGGTACGAGCAGTACTTC. This codes for CASSLAGRYEQYF.

This rearrangement joins TRBV12-3 or TRBV12-4 to TRBJ2-5; 9 positions agree with TRBD2. This CDR3 has 17 amino acids. V shed 4 bases and J 4 bases; nucleotides not matched to a gene: 13. Here the CDR3 reads CASSSNPGVAGAETQYF. CDR3 nucleotides: TGTGCCAGCAGTTCTAACCCCGGGGTAGCGGGGGCAGAGACCCAGTACTTC.

This chain uses TRBV20-1 with TRBJ1-1; D unclear. The V gene's germline CDR1 is DFQATT and CDR2 SNEGSKA (reference sequence). This CDR3 region has 14 residues. V lost 0 bases and J lost 1, with 9 bases in between. CDR3 in DNA: TGCAGTGCTAGAGAGGGGAGATGGAACACTGAAGCTTTCTTT. It specifies CSAREGRWNTEAFF.

This clonotype has more than one count but fewer than ten. The junction differs from germline at one of its ends, possibly a read error. The J gene is TRBJ1-2, the V gene TRBV7-9, with 8 bases that match TRBD1. Looked up from germline, CDR1 is SEHNR and CDR2 is FQNEAQ (reference sequence). The CDR3 is 14 amino acids. The CDR3 here is CASSQDRALGGYTF. In nucleotides, the CDR3 is TGCGCCAGCAGCCAGGACAGGGCTTTGGGCGGCTACACCTTC.

This clonotype was found many times. DNA of the CDR3: TGCAGTGCGCAGCTCGCGGCAGGTGGTAACTATGGCTACACCTTC. This codes for CSAQLAAGGNYGYTF. V usage is TRBV20-1 and J usage is TRBJ1-2; D call uncertain. Germline lookup yields CDR1 DFQATT and CDR2 SNEGSKA (reference sequence). The length of the CDR3 is 15 residues. Trimming took off 6 bases at V and 1 base at J, with 18 bases between the two ends.

The chain carries TRBV4-2 and TRBJ2-1, with 7 bases identical to TRBD1. After removal of 5 bases from V and 9 bases from J, the junction contained 4 bases not matched to a gene. Germline loops: CDR1 LGHNA, CDR2 YNFKEQ. This CDR3 contains 12 residues. In DNA form, the CDR3 reads TGTGCCAGCAGCTCGACAGGGACTGAGCAGTTCTTC. It encodes CASSSTGTEQFF.

This clonotype was detected ten times or more. The J gene is TRBJ1-1, the V gene TRBV19, with a tentative D call TRBD1 (5 bases). CDR3 length: 14 amino acids. Germline V CDR1 and CDR2: LNHDA, SQIVND (reference sequence). Trimming left V 4 bases short and J 10 bases short, with 19 bases between. Here the CDR3 reads CASSSPAGTVGAFF. The CDR3 bases are TGTGCCAGTAGTAGTCCGGCGGGGACGGTGGGAGCTTTCTTT.

As for this clonotype: A clone one base away is much larger, so this may be a read error. The chain is built from TRBV7-2 and TRBJ1-2; D not resolved. The CDR3 spans 15 residues. Germline CDR1 is SGHTA and CDR2 is FQGNSA. DNA of the CDR3: TGTGCCAGCAGCTTGGAAACGGAGGCTAACTATGGCTGCACCTTC. It is translated as CASSLETEANYGCTF.

The chain carries TRBV10-3 and TRBJ2-6; D gene ambiguous. This CDR3 comprises 15 residues. Per germline, CDR1 ENHRY and CDR2 SYGVKD. V lost 10 bases, J lost 2 bases, and 15 bases lay in between. Written as DNA, the CDR3 is TGTGCCAGAGGTCCCACCGGTGCTGGGGCCAACGTCCTGACTTTC. Its protein product is CARGPTGAGANVLTF.

The sample holds a few counts of this clonotype. The J gene is TRBJ1-2, the V gene TRBV7-2; no reliable D call. The V and J ends lost 3 bases and 0 bases respectively, with 17 bases between them. Looked up from germline, CDR1 is SGHTA and CDR2 is FQGNSA. CDR3 size: 17 residues. CDR3 residues: CASSLGTPREPNYGYTF. The CDR3 nucleotides are TGTGCCAGCAGCTTGGGAACACCGAGAGAGCCTAACTATGGCTACACCTTC.

A word on this clonotype: The junction departs from germline at one end; a sequencing error may be responsible. The V and J genes are TRBV6-5 and TRBJ1-5; tentatively, D is TRBD1 (5 bases). The CDR3 loop spans 14 amino acids. CDR1 and CDR2 from the germline V gene are MNHEY and SVGAGI. CDR3 sequence: CAISYITGGQPQHF. CDR3 coding DNA: TGTGCCATCAGTTACATTACCGGGGGACAGCCCCAGCATTTT.

The V call is TRBV5-1, the J call TRBJ2-3; D is undetermined. Germline assignment: CDR1 SGHRS and CDR2 YFSETQ. This CDR3 spans 19 amino acids. Trimming stripped 0 bases from V and 5 bases from J, with 25 bases between. DNA of the CDR3: TGCGCCAGCAGCTTGGCCACCCCCCGGACCTTAACAATGCGAGATACGCAGTATTTT. Amino acids: CASSLATPRTLTMRDTQYF.

Note on this clonotype: A much larger clone is a single base away; this may be a read error. The chain couples TRBV7-2 to TRBJ1-1; 9 nucleotides agree with TRBD1. The CDR3 consists of 14 residues. Germline V gene lookup returns CDR1 SGHTA and CDR2 FQGNSA. This CDR3 is CASSLLTGGTGAFF. The CDR3 DNA sequence: TGTGCCAGCAGCTTACTTACAGGGGGCACTGGAGCTTTCTTT.

This chain uses TRBV19 with TRBJ1-2; D ambiguous. CDR1 and CDR2 (germline): LNHDA, SQIVND (reference sequence). Trimming removed 5 bases at V and 3 bases at J, with 7 bases between. CDR3 length equals 12 residues. The DNA of the CDR3 is TGTGCCAGTAGTTCCAGATACTATGGCTACACCTTC. It specifies CASSSRYYGYTF.

On this clonotype itself: Mismatch with germline at one junction end may stem from a read error. This chain connects TRBV2 to TRBJ2-5; D is undetermined. The length of the CDR3 is 17 residues. Germline CDR1 is SNHLY and CDR2 is FYNNEI. CDR3 protein: CASSQPIGQKPQETQYF. CDR3 in DNA: TGCGCCAGCAGCCAGCCAATCGGGCAGAAACCTCAAGAGACCCAGTACTTC. Full variable domain (remainder filled in from reference TRBV2 and TRBJ2-5): EPEVTQTPSHQVTQMGQEVILRCVPISNHLYFYWYRQILGQKVEFLVSFYNNEISEKSEIFDDQFSVERPDGSNFTLKIRSTKLEDSAMYFCASSQPIGQKPQETQYFGPGTRLLVL.

Comment on this clonotype: At one end the junction does not follow the germline gene, possibly because of a read error. This chain connects TRBV20-1 to TRBJ1-1; 8 positions match TRBD1. Germline V gene data show CDR1 as DFQATT and CDR2 as SNEGSKA (reference sequence). The CDR3 runs 12 residues. The CDR3 nucleotides are TGCAGCGCTAAGGCAGGGGGCACTGGAGCTTTCTTT. As protein: CSAKAGGTGAFF.

The rearrangement links TRBV6-5 to TRBJ1-1; tentatively, D is TRBD1 (5 bases). V was trimmed by 0 bases and J by 3 bases, leaving 14 bases between them. This CDR3 has 16 residues. Looked up from germline, CDR1 is MNHEY and CDR2 is SVGAGI. The CDR3 region is CASSYSSPAGHTEAFF. In DNA, the CDR3 is TGTGCCAGCAGTTACTCGTCCCCCGCAGGGCACACTGAAGCTTTCTTT.

This clonotype was counted a few times. CDR3 loop: CSARAWRRAGVSEQYF. CDR3 sequence (DNA): TGCAGTGCTAGAGCCTGGAGGCGGGCAGGGGTTTCCGAGCAGTACTTC. The chain joins TRBV20-1 to TRBJ2-7; D may be TRBD1 (6 bases). This CDR3 comprises 16 residues. CDR1 DFQATT and CDR2 SNEGSKA come from the germline V gene (reference sequence). The V end was cut by 1 base, the J end by 6 bases, with 22 bases between.

V is TRBV6-1 and J is TRBJ1-4, with TRBD1 matching over 8 bases. The V gene's germline CDR1 is MNHNS and CDR2 SASEGT. V was clipped by 7 bases and J by 5 bases; unmatched bases: 6. This CDR3 is built from 14 residues. The CDR3 sequence: CASKRQGPNEKLFF. CDR3 bases: TGTGCCAGCAAGAGACAGGGGCCGAATGAAAAACTGTTTTTT.

This clonotype was found many times. The chain is built from TRBV10-3 and TRBJ1-5, with D tentatively TRBD1 (6 bases). The CDR3 is 14 residues long. The V gene's germline CDR1 is ENHRY and CDR2 SYGVKD. Trimming stripped 6 bases from V and 2 bases from J, with 11 bases between. CDR3 in amino acids: CAISRGEGNQPQHF. DNA of the CDR3: TGTGCCATCAGCAGGGGTGAAGGCAATCAGCCCCAGCATTTT.

This sequence joins TRBV29-1 and TRBJ2-3, with D possibly TRBD1 on 6 matching bases. Germline V gene data show CDR1 as SQVTM and CDR2 as ANQGSEA. The CDR3 loop spans 11 amino acids. CDR3 in amino acids: CIVGGDDTQYF. CDR3 DNA: TGCATCGTAGGGGGAGATGATACGCAGTATTTT.

In the case of this clonotype: At one of its ends the junction is not consistent with the germline gene, which may arise from a read error. This chain joins TRBV12-3 or TRBV12-4 and TRBJ1-5, with TRBD1 as a possible D gene (5 bases). This CDR3 spans 14 amino acids. The CDR3 reads CASRTPQENQPEHF. The CDR3 nucleotides read TGTGCCAGCAGGACCCCACAGGAGAATCAGCCCGAGCATTTT.